This T cell receptor (beta chain) was identified during a study of T cell repertoires in cytomegalovirus infection. Study summary: In public TCR beta signatures, there were indications of both CMV infection and matching HLA type. Findings and caveats of the study: CMV-specific HLA-C-restricted TCR beta clonotypes dominated the ex vivo response. Of the TCR beta families, the public ones yielded a cumulative frequency that identified carriers of CMV plus the relevant HLA.

Each CDR3 protein is one row after TCRdb ran MiXCR on the reads. Here the sample spans approximately 770,000 distinct CDR3 sequences, almost 30% being singletons. As concerns this clonotype: Its antigen remains unknown.

With 5 bases removed from V and 0 bases from J, the gap between germline ends came to 19 bases. This CDR3 comprises 17 residues. Material: cultured CD8+ T cells from PBMCs, obtained from culture after CMV antigen stimulation. The genes are TRBV12-3 or TRBV12-4 and TRBJ1-1; possibly TRBD1 for D (5 bases). This receptor was obtained from a human donor in good health (CMV status not recorded). Some clones in this sample may be carry-over from other donors' samples. CDR3 sequence reads: CASSNPGTGKLNTEAFF. The CDR3 bases are TGTGCCAGCAGTAACCCCGGGACGGGGAAGCTGAACACTGAAGCTTTCTTT.